Listed below are T cell receptor beta chains from one sample, sequenced in a study of PD-L1 blockade in urothelial cancer. Libraries were prepared by immunoSEQ multiplex PCR; TCRdb keeps only in-frame clonotypes and omits some of them. The top ten clones hold about 2% of a sample with around 100,000 clones, around nine tenths of them seen once. The sequenced sample was PBMCs, obtained around atezolizumab (anti-PD-L1) treatment. These receptors were obtained from a man aged 55 to 69 with urothelial cancer. The CDR3 runs from the conserved cysteine through the conserved F or W. The D gene is left open where the match is weak. Only some rows state a clone size, as once, few, many or a class for expanded clones.

>TRBJ1-1|once|.|TRBV7-9
TGTGCCAGCAGCTTTGGACGGGGCACTGAAGCTTTCTTT
CASSFGRGTEAFF
>TRBJ1-5|.|TRBD1|TRBV7-2
TGTGCCAGCAGCGTCACGGGACAGGGTGGACAGCCCCAGCATTTT
CASSVTGQGGQPQHF
>TRBJ2-5|.|.|TRBV4-3
TGCGCCAGCAGCCAATCTTGGACAAGCCAAGAGACCCAGTACTTC
CASSQSWTSQETQYF
>TRBJ1-2|.|.|TRBV5-1
TGCGCCAGCAGCAGCTTCGGGATGTCGAGAGCCAACTATGGCTACACCTTC
CASSSFGMSRANYGYTF
>TRBJ2-3|.|TRBD2|TRBV5-4
TGTGCCAGCAGCCCGGGGGGGGTAGGGACAGATACGCAGTATTTT
CASSPGGVGTDTQYF
>TRBJ1-1|.|.|TRBV6-1
TGTGCCAGCAGGACGACCCCCGGGGGGGAAGCTGAAGCTTTCTTT
CASRTTPGGEAEAFF
>TRBJ2-2|.|TRBD1|TRBV19
TGTGCCAGTAGTATTTGGGGACAGGGCAATCCCGGGGAGCTGTTTTTT
CASSIWGQGNPGELFF
>TRBJ1-4|.|.|TRBV27
TGTGCCAGCAGTTTATGGGCGGGGGGGAATGAAAAACTGTTTTTT
CASSLWAGGNEKLFF
>TRBJ2-4|.|.|TRBV27
TGTGCCAGCAGCCGGCCTAACAGCATTCAGTACTTC
CASSRPNSIQYF
>TRBJ2-5|.|.|TRBV5-4
TGTGCCAGCAGACACGACAGGTCCCAAGAGACCCAGTACTTC
CASRHDRSQETQYF
>TRBJ2-7|.|TRBD1|TRBV11-2
TGTGCCAGCAGCTTAAGAACGGGGACAGGGACCTACGAGCAGTACTTC
CASSLRTGTGTYEQYF
>TRBJ2-5|.|.|TRBV5-1
TGCGCCAGCAGCTTTGACGGGGTGGAGACCCAGTACTTC
CASSFDGVETQYF
>TRBJ1-1|.|TRBD1|TRBV7-2
TGTGCCAGCAGCTTAGTCGGCGCAGGGGGCACTGAAGCTTTCTTT
CASSLVGAGGTEAFF